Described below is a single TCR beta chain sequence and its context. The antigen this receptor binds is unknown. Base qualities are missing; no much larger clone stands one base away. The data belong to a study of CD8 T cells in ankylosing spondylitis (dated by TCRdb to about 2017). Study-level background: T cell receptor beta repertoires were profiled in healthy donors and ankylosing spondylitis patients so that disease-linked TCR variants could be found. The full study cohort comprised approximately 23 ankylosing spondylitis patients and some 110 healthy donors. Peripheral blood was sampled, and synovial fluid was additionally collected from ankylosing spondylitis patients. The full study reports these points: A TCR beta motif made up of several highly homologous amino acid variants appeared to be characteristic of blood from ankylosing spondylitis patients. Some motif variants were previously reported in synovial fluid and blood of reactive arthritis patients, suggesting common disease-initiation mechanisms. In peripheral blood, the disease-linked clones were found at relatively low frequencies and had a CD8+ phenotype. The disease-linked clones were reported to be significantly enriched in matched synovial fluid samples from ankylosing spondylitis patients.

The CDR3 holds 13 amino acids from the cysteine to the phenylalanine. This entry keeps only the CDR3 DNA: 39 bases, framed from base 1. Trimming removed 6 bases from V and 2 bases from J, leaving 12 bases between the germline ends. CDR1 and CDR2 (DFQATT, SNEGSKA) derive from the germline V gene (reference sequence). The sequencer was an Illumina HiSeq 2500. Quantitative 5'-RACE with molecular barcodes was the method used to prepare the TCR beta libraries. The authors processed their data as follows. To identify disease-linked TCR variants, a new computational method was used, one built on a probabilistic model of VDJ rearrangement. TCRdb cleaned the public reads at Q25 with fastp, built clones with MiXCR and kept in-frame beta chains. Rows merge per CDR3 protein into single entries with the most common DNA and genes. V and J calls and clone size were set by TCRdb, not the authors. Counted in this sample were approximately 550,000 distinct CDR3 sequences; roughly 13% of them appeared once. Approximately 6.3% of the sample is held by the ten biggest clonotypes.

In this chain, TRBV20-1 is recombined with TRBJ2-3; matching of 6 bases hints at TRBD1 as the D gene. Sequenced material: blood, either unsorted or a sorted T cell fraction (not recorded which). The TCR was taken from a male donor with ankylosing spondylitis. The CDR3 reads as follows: CSAAGQYTDTQYF. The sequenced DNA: TGCAGTGCCGCCGGACAGTACACAGATACGCAGTATTTT.